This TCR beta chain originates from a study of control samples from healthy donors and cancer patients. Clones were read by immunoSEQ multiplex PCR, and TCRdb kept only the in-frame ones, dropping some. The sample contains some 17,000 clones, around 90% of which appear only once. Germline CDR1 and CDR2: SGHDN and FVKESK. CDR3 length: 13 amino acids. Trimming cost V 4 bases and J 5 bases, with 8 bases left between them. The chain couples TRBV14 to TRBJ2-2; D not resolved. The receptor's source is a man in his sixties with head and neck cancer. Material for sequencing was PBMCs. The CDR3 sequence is CASSRQTTGELFF. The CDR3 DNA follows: TGTGCCAGCAGCCGGCAGACAACCGGGGAGCTGTTTTTT. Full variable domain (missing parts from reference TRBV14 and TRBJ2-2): EAGVTQFPSHSVIEKGQTVTLRCDPISGHDNLYWYRRVMGKEIKFLLHFVKESKQDESGMPNNRFLAERTGGTYSTLKVQPAELEDSGVYFCASSRQTTGELFFGEGSRLTVL.